Included here is one T cell receptor (beta chain) sequence, with context. Libraries were prepared by immunoSEQ multiplex PCR; TCRdb keeps only in-frame clonotypes and omits some of them. The sample contains over 85,000 clones, roughly nine tenths of which appear only once. V was trimmed by 6 bases and J by 9 bases, leaving 12 bases between them. Germline values: CDR1 SEHNR, CDR2 FQNEAQ (reference sequence). The CDR3 has 12 residues. The record originates from a study of OX40 agonist ivuxolimab in advanced cancers. The gene calls are TRBV7-9 and TRBJ2-1; D tentatively reads TRBD1 or TRBD2 (6 bases each). The sequence was obtained from an adult with an advanced solid tumor such as melanoma, head and neck, liver or kidney cancer. The specimen was CD4+ or CD8+ T cells sorted from blood, collected in a trial of the OX40 agonist ivuxolimab. For the CDR3, the DNA is TGTGCCAGCAGTGGAGAGGGGGGTGAGCAGTTCTTC. This sequence encodes CASSGEGGEQFF.